A selection of T cell receptor beta chains follows, all from one sample in a study of beta chain features in type 1 diabetes. Data came from immunoSEQ multiplex PCR; TCRdb stores just in-frame clones and leaves some out. The table includes about 930,000 clones, roughly 16% detected once. The sequencing sample was made of naive CD4+ T cells from blood. The receptors shown here come from a woman between 18 and 29 years old in good health. CDR3s include the opening cysteine and the closing phenylalanine or tryptophan. A D gene is named only where the DNA matches it firmly. Only some rows state a clone size, as once, few, many or a class for expanded clones.

TRBJ2-5	TRBV7-2	NA	12	NA	TGTGCCAGCAGCTTAGTTGCGGAGACCCAGTACTTC	CASSLVAETQYF
TRBJ1-1	TRBV2	NA	15	NA	TGTGCCGGTTCGACCAGGGGCCCGATGAACACTGAAGCTTTCTTT	CAGSTRGPMNTEAFF
TRBJ1-1	TRBV7-9	NA	17	NA	TGTGCCAGCACCATTAATCCCCCGGGCAGCCGGATCTCTGAAGCTTTCTTT	CASTINPPGSRISEAFF
TRBJ1-5	TRBV10-3	NA	14	NA	TGTGCCATCAGTGGGGGGGCCGACAATCAGCCCCAGCATTTT	CAISGGADNQPQHF
TRBJ1-3	TRBV18	few	15	TRBD1	TGTGCCAGCTCCCCGGACAGGGGGCCTGGAAACACCATATATTTT	CASSPDRGPGNTIYF
TRBJ1-4	TRBV7-9	NA	15	TRBD1	TGTGCCAGCAGCCTCGACAGGGGATGGAATGAAAAACTGTTTTTT	CASSLDRGWNEKLFF
TRBJ2-5	TRBV11-1	few	14	TRBD2	TGTGCCAGCAGCCCAATAGCGGGTCAAGAGACCCAGTACTTC	CASSPIAGQETQYF
TRBJ2-7	TRBV7-6	NA	15	TRBD2	TGTGCCAGCAGCACTAGCGAGATGTTGAGCTCCGAGCAGTACTTC	CASSTSEMLSSEQYF
TRBJ2-5	TRBV18	few	15	TRBD1	TGTGCCTCAGGTACAGGGGGCAGGAGGCAAGAGACCCAGTACTTC	CASGTGGRRQETQYF
TRBJ2-3	TRBV11-2	NA	16	NA	TGTGCCAGCAGCCCCGGCCCGCGGCCGGGGACAGATACGCAGTATTTT	CASSPGPRPGTDTQYF
TRBJ2-2	TRBV28	NA	14	NA	TGTGCCAGCCAGGGCGGGTCCCCCACCGGGGAGCTGTTTTTT	CASQGGSPTGELFF
TRBJ2-3	TRBV6-6	few	15	TRBD2	TGTGCCAGCAGGCCCCCGGGACTAGGGTCAGATACGCAGTATTTT	CASRPPGLGSDTQYF
TRBJ1-4	TRBV30	NA	15	NA	TGTGCCTGGAGGTATCCGGACAGAGATAATGAAAAACTGTTTTTT	CAWRYPDRDNEKLFF
TRBJ1-2	TRBV28	few	15	TRBD1	TGTGCCAGCAGTTTATGGGGACAGGGGGCGTACGGCTACACCTTC	CASSLWGQGAYGYTF
TRBJ1-5	TRBV7-9	few	15	TRBD1	TGTGCCAGCAGCCTGGACAGGGCCGGCGGGGAGCCCCAGCATTTT	CASSLDRAGGEPQHF
TRBJ1-1	TRBV28	NA	14	TRBD1	TGTGCCAGCAGCTCCTCGGACAGGTACACTGAAGCTTTCTTT	CASSSSDRYTEAFF
TRBJ1-2	TRBV9	few	13	NA	TGTGCCAGCAGCGTTCGAAATTACTATGGCTACACCTTC	CASSVRNYYGYTF
TRBJ2-1	TRBV9	few	15	TRBD2	TGTGCCAGCAGCGGGGGACTAGCGGGATACAATGAGCAGTTCTTC	CASSGGLAGYNEQFF
TRBJ2-1	TRBV5-4	few	14	TRBD2	TGTGCCAGCAGCTTGTTTAGCGGGAGCGATGAGCAGTTCTTC	CASSLFSGSDEQFF
TRBJ1-1	TRBV7-9	NA	15	NA	TGTGCCAGCAGCCGAAGATCTGGTCCGAACACTGAAGCTTTCTTT	CASSRRSGPNTEAFF